This note documents a single T cell receptor beta chain sequence. The antigen remains undetermined. Genomic DNA provided the template from which TCR beta VDJ and CDR3 profiles were obtained. TCRdb redid the calling of the reads with MiXCR, one entry per CDR3 protein. The sample lists more than 70,000 distinct CDR3 sequences, less than 85% occurring once. This entry comes from a study of CD8+CD57+ T cells in acquired aplastic anemia. Study-wide context: DNA from sorted CD4+ and CD8+ cells averaged roughly 3.4 ug. Study findings and constraints: Some 29 shared CD8+ CDR3s appeared highly expressed within patients' immunodominant clones.

Those patients picked for sequencing had displayed CD8+CD57+ cell expansion on flow cytometry. At blood sampling, none of the patients had yet received therapy. Germline V gives CDR1 SGHAT, CDR2 FQDESV (reference sequence). The V gene lost 1 base and the J gene lost 2 bases, with 13 bases spanning the gap. The CDR3 spans 16 residues. The clonotype was recovered from a human donor with aplastic anemia. The gene calls are TRBV11-1 and TRBJ2-3; maybe TRBD2 (6 bases). The sample was sorted CD4+, CD8+, or CD8+CD57+ T cells (not recorded which) from PBMCs. The CDR3 sequence is CASSLESWTNTDTQYF. CDR3 sequence (DNA): TGTGCCAGCAGCTTAGAATCCTGGACTAACACAGATACGCAGTATTTT.